This T cell receptor beta chain was retrieved from a study of control samples from healthy donors and cancer patients. The method was immunoSEQ multiplex PCR; TCRdb's version includes in-frame clones alone and lacks a portion of them. The sample includes under 450,000 clones, about 93% of them seen just once. The CDR3 covers 15 residues. Germline V CDR1 and CDR2: SGHVS, FNYEAQ. The germline V and J ends were trimmed by 1 base and 2 bases, with 12 bases remaining between them. The V and J genes are TRBV7-6 and TRBJ2-7, with D perhaps TRBD1 or TRBD2 (6 bases each). This sequence was found in a man aged 40-55 years with head and neck cancer. The sequencing input was PBMCs. The CDR3 DNA reads TGTGCCAGCAGCTTAGAACAGGGAGGCCCCTACGAGCAGTACTTC. It yields the protein CASSLEQGGPYEQYF.